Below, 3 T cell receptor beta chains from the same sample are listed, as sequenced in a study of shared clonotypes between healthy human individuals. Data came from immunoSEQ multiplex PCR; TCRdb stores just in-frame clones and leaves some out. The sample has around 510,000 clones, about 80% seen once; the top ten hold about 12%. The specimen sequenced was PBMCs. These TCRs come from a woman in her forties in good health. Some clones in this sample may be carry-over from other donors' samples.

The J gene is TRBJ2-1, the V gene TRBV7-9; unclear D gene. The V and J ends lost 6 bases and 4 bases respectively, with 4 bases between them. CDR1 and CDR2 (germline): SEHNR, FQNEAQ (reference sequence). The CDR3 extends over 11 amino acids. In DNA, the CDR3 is TGTGCCAGCAGAAGATACAATGAGCAGTTCTTC. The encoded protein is CASRRYNEQFF. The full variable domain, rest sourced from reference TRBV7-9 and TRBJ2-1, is DTGVSQNPRHKITKRGQNVTFRCDPISEHNRLYWYRQTLGQGPEFLTYFQNEAQLEKSRLLSDRFSAERPKGSFSTLEIQRTEQGDSAMYLCASRRYNEQFFGPGTRLTVL.

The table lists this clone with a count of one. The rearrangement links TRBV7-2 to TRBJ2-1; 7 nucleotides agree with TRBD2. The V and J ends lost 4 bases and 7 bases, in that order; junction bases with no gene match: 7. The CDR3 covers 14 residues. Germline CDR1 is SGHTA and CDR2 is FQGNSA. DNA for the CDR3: TGTGCCAGCAGCTCTGGGACTAAGGCGAATGAGCAGTTCTTC. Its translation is CASSSGTKANEQFF.

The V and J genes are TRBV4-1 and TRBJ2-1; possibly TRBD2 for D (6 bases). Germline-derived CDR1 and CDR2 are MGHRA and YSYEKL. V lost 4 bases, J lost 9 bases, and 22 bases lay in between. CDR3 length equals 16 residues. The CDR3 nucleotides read TGCGCCAGCAGCCCAACCTCCGGGACTTTCCATGGTGAGCAGTTCTTC. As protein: CASSPTSGTFHGEQFF.